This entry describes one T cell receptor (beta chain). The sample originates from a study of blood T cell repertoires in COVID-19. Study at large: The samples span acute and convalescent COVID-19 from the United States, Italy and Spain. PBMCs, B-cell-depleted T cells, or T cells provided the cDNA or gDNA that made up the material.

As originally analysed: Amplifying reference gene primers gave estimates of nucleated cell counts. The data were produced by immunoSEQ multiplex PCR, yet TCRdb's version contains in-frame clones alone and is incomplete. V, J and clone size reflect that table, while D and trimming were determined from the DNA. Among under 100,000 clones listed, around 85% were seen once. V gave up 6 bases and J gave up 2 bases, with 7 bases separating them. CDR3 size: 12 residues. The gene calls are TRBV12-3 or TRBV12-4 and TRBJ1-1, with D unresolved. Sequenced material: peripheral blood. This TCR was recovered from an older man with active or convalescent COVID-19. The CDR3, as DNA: TGTGCCAGCAGCCTCGTCAACACTGAAGCTTTCTTT. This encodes CASSLVNTEAFF.